These T cell receptor beta chains were read from a single sample in a study of blood T cells in healthy people across ages. Each CDR3 protein gets one entry after TCRdb re-called the 5' RACE reads with MiXCR. This table holds around 1.5 million distinct CDR3 sequences, about 40% found once. The sequenced sample consisted of blood. The source is a woman between 18 and 29 years old in good health. CDR3s include the opening cysteine and the closing phenylalanine or tryptophan. The D gene is left open where the match is weak. The size field is filled for only some rows; it gives once, few, many or a size class.

abundance	v_gene	d_gene	j_gene	CDR3aa	CDR3nt
.	TRBV14	.	TRBJ2-7	CASSQGGSREQYF	TGTGCCAGCAGCCAAGGGGGTTCCCGTGAGCAGTACTTC
.	TRBV20-1	.	TRBJ2-5	CSARDQQAAWETQYF	TGCAGTGCTAGAGATCAGCAGGCAGCATGGGAGACCCAGTACTTC
.	TRBV7-9	TRBD2	TRBJ2-5	CASSFGLASGETQYF	TGTGCCAGCAGCTTCGGACTAGCGAGTGGAGAGACCCAGTACTTC
.	TRBV12-3/TRBV12-4	TRBD2	TRBJ2-1	CASRSGRGGYNEQFF	TGTGCCAGCAGATCAGGGCGGGGGGGCTACAATGAGCAGTTCTTC
.	TRBV5-4	TRBD1	TRBJ2-3	CAGKQGATGTDTQYF	TGTGCCGGCAAACAGGGGGCAACGGGCACAGATACGCAGTATTTT
.	TRBV4-1	.	TRBJ2-7	CASSPRIGIYEQYF	TGCGCCAGCAGCCCTAGGATAGGCATATACGAGCAGTACTTC
.	TRBV4-1	TRBD2	TRBJ2-5	CASSHGRLAGEETQYF	TGCGCCAGCAGCCACGGCCGACTAGCGGGAGAAGAGACCCAGTACTTC
.	TRBV4-1	TRBD1	TRBJ1-2	CASSQETGGAYGYTF	TGCGCCAGCAGCCAAGAGACAGGGGGCGCTTATGGCTACACCTTC
few	TRBV2	.	TRBJ2-1	CASTPGASYNEQFF	TGTGCCAGCACCCCCGGGGCCTCCTACAATGAGCAGTTCTTC
.	TRBV29-1	TRBD1	TRBJ1-2	CSVDDRGPSGYTF	TGCAGCGTTGATGACAGGGGGCCCTCTGGCTACACCTTC
.	TRBV27	.	TRBJ2-3	CASSPRGDNSDTQYF	TGTGCCAGCAGTCCTCGTGGCGACAACTCAGATACGCAGTATTTT
few	TRBV28	.	TRBJ2-7	CASRPRQYEQYF	TGTGCCAGCAGGCCTCGACAGTACGAGCAGTACTTC
.	TRBV27	TRBD2	TRBJ2-2	CASSLSGLAGDSTGELFF	TGTGCCAGCAGTTTATCGGGACTAGCGGGAGATAGCACCGGGGAGCTGTTTTTT
.	TRBV4-1	.	TRBJ1-5	CASSQDRDRPQHF	TGCGCCAGCAGCCAAGACAGGGATCGGCCCCAGCATTTT
many	TRBV25-1	TRBD1	TRBJ1-2	CASSISDREKGYTF	TGTGCCAGCAGTATTTCGGACAGGGAGAAGGGCTACACCTTC
many	TRBV4-1	.	TRBJ2-1	CASSQGSNEQFF	TGCGCCAGCAGCCAAGGGTCCAATGAGCAGTTCTTC
once	TRBV10-2	.	TRBJ2-3	CAITPDSVDTQYF	TGCGCCATCACCCCTGATTCCGTGGATACGCAGTATTTT
.	TRBV6-1	.	TRBJ1-2	CASSETRARYGYTF	TGTGCCAGCAGTGAAACCAGAGCTCGCTATGGCTACACCTTC
.	TRBV12-3/TRBV12-4	TRBD1	TRBJ1-5	CASSLVGTVNQPQHF	TGTGCCAGCTCCCTCGTCGGGACAGTTAATCAGCCCCAGCATTTT
.	TRBV10-3	.	TRBJ2-5	CATQGSGGETQYF	TGTGCCACCCAAGGGTCGGGCGGGGAGACCCAGTACTTC
.	TRBV7-8	TRBD2	TRBJ2-3	CASSLGTSGSGGTQYF	TGTGCCAGCAGCTTAGGGACTAGCGGGAGTGGCGGTACGCAGTATTTT
.	TRBV15	TRBD2	TRBJ2-3	CATTLGLVLGTDTQYF	TGTGCCACCACACTGGGACTAGTGTTAGGCACAGATACGCAGTATTTT
.	TRBV10-3	.	TRBJ2-7	CAIRNGQGLDYEQYF	TGTGCCATCAGGAATGGGCAGGGGCTGGACTACGAGCAGTACTTC
.	TRBV24-1	TRBD1	TRBJ2-1	CATGTGVYNEQFF	TGTGCCACCGGGACAGGGGTTTACAATGAGCAGTTCTTC